Below are 25 T cell receptor beta chains sequenced from a single sample in a study of blood T cell dynamics during melanoma immunotherapy. The method was immunoSEQ multiplex PCR; TCRdb's version includes in-frame clones alone and lacks a portion of them. The data show over 10,000 clones, 65% to 85% seen once. Sample time point: pre-treatment baseline. Sequenced here: blood, sampled from a patient treated with checkpoint blockade. Every receptor here comes from a human donor with melanoma.

The rearrangement links TRBV7-6 to TRBJ2-1; D may be TRBD1 or TRBD2 (5 bases each). Per the germline V gene, CDR1 is SGHVS and CDR2 is FNYEAQ. The CDR3 covers 15 residues. V shed 1 base and J shed 7 bases, with 14 bases lying between them. CDR3 amino acids: CASSLEWGSRNEQFF. The CDR3 bases are TGTGCCAGCAGCTTAGAATGGGGGTCCCGTAATGAGCAGTTCTTC.

The gene calls are TRBV6-6 and TRBJ2-1; D ambiguous. V lost 7 bases and J lost 4, with 11 bases in between. CDR3 length: 13 amino acids. Germline CDR1 is MNHNY and CDR2 is SVGAGI (reference sequence). The CDR3: CASTSGAYNEQFF. In DNA, the CDR3 is TGTGCCAGCACCTCGGGTGCTTACAATGAGCAGTTCTTC.

The chain recombines TRBV6-6 with TRBJ1-2; weak D call: TRBD1 (6 bases). Trimming left V 5 bases short and J 4 bases short, with 11 bases between. The CDR3 sequence is 13 residues long. The germline gives CDR1 MNHNY, CDR2 SVGAGI (reference sequence). In DNA, the CDR3 is TGTGCCAGCAGTCCCAGGGGCAGCTATGGCTACACCTTC. It yields the protein CASSPRGSYGYTF.

The table lists this clone with a count of one. The V gene is TRBV5-6, the J gene TRBJ2-5, with 9 nucleotides matching TRBD2. Germline V gene data show CDR1 as SGHDT and CDR2 as YYEEEE. After removal of 4 bases from V and 5 bases from J, the junction contained 9 bases not matched to a gene. The CDR3 has 15 amino acids. CDR3 sequence: CASSPEAGGIETQYF. DNA for the CDR3: TGTGCCAGCAGCCCAGAAGCGGGAGGAATCGAGACCCAGTACTTC.

This chain uses TRBV25-1 with TRBJ1-6; D is perhaps TRBD1 (5 bases). This CDR3 has 15 amino acids. Between the trimmed V and J ends, which lost 1 base and 5 bases, there was a span of 9 bases. Looked up from germline, CDR1 is MGHDK and CDR2 is SYGVNS. Here the CDR3 DNA reads TGTGCCAGCAGTGAATGGGGGGAGAATAATTCACCCCTCCACTTT. Protein sequence: CASSEWGENNSPLHF.

J is TRBJ2-5 and V is TRBV7-9, with D hard to call. V lost 3 bases and J 2 bases, leaving 7 bases between the germline ends. The CDR3 has 13 residues. The V gene's germline CDR1 is SEHNR and CDR2 FQNEAQ (reference sequence). CDR3 sequence (DNA): TGTGCCAGCAGCTTCGCACTACAAGAGACCCAGTACTTC. Protein product: CASSFALQETQYF.

The chain carries TRBV7-9 and TRBJ2-1; D unresolved. V was cut by 5 bases and J by 1 base, with 6 bases left in between. The CDR3 covers 13 residues. Germline V lookup: CDR1 SEHNR, CDR2 FQNEAQ (reference sequence). The CDR3 is CASSRGSYNEQFF. CDR3 nucleotides: TGTGCCAGCAGCCGCGGATCCTACAATGAGCAGTTCTTC.

The rearrangement joins TRBV18 to TRBJ2-7; perhaps TRBD1 as D (6 bases). Germline V gives CDR1 KGHSH, CDR2 LQKENI. CDR3 size: 13 residues. Trimming removed 1 base from V and 7 bases from J, with 11 bases in between. CDR3 protein: CASSPRGLEEQYF. In nucleotides, the CDR3 is TGTGCCAGCTCACCACGGGGGCTTGAAGAGCAGTACTTC.

The rearrangement joins TRBV11-1 to TRBJ1-1; D unresolved. CDR3 length: 12 amino acids. The V gene's germline CDR1 is SGHAT and CDR2 FQDESV (reference sequence). Trimming took 3 bases from V and 6 from J, leaving 8 bases between them. CDR3 coding DNA: TGTGCCAGCAGCTTTAGGCATCCTGAAGCTTTCTTT. Its translation: CASSFRHPEAFF. Drawing the rest from reference TRBV11-1 and TRBJ1-1, the complete variable domain is EAEVAQSPRYKITEKSQAVAFWCDPISGHATLYWYRQILGQGPELLVQFQDESVVDDSQLPKDRFSAERLKGVDSTLKIQPAELGDSAMYLCASSFRHPEAFFGQGTRLTVV.

This clone appeared a few times. V is TRBV5-1 and J is TRBJ1-6; possible D gene TRBD1, 6 bases. The CDR3 contains 16 residues. The V end lost 4 bases, the J end lost 4 bases, and 15 bases lay between the germline ends. The germline V gene has CDR1 SGHRS and CDR2 YFSETQ. This CDR3 reads CASSTGDTSYNSPLHF. Written as DNA, the CDR3 is TGCGCCAGCAGCACTGGGGACACCAGTTATAATTCACCCCTCCACTTT.

This clone is classed as hyperexpanded. The V call is TRBV19, the J call TRBJ1-2; possible D gene TRBD1, 6 bases. Per the germline V gene, CDR1 is LNHDA and CDR2 is SQIVND (reference sequence). Trimming pared 3 bases from V and 8 bases from J, leaving 16 bases between. The CDR3 totals 14 residues. The DNA of the CDR3 is TGTGCCAGTAGTATCGATAAACAGGGCGGAGGCTACACCTTC. Translation gives CASSIDKQGGGYTF.

This rearrangement joins TRBV7-2 to TRBJ2-1; the D is unclear. In germline, CDR1 is SGHTA, CDR2 FQGNSA. Deletions cut 2 bases from V and 8 bases from J, with 4 bases between. CDR3 length equals 11 residues. CDR3 region: CASSLLYEQFF. The CDR3 nucleotides are TGTGCCAGCAGCTTACTATATGAGCAGTTCTTC.

The chain recombines TRBV4-2 with TRBJ2-7, with D tentatively TRBD2 (5 bases). The ends were cut back, 4 bases at V and 5 bases at J, with 18 bases in the middle. The CDR3 is 15 amino acids. CDR1 is LGHNA, CDR2 YNFKEQ, per germline. CDR3 loop: CASSPWAGLGNEQYF. The CDR3 DNA follows: TGTGCCAGCAGCCCCTGGGCGGGTTTAGGGAACGAGCAGTACTTC.

This chain connects TRBV2 to TRBJ2-1, with TRBD2 identical over 13 bases. The trim removed 6 bases at V and 9 bases at J, leaving 8 bases unmatched. Germline V gene lookup returns CDR1 SNHLY and CDR2 FYNNEI. The CDR3 totals 15 residues. Written as DNA, the CDR3 is TGTGCCAGCAGAGAACTAGCGGGGGGGCTCAGTGAGCAGTTCTTC. Residues: CASRELAGGLSEQFF.

This clone was counted once. The gene calls are TRBV19 and TRBJ1-5; possible D gene TRBD1, 5 bases. Trimming removed 0 bases from V and 6 bases from J, with 9 bases in between. This CDR3 comprises 14 residues. Germline-derived CDR1 and CDR2 are LNHDA and SQIVND (reference sequence). The CDR3, as DNA: TGTGCCAGTAGTATAGATGGGACTTCTCAGCCCCAGCATTTT. It encodes CASSIDGTSQPQHF.

The V gene is TRBV27, the J gene TRBJ2-3, with TRBD1 as a possible D gene (5 bases). Trimming stripped 1 base from V and 1 base from J, with 12 bases between. This CDR3 is 16 amino acids long. Per the germline V gene, CDR1 is MNHEY and CDR2 is SMNVEV (reference sequence). CDR3 in DNA: TGTGCCAGCAGTTTATATCAGGGTCAAGGCACAGATACGCAGTATTTT. Its translation is CASSLYQGQGTDTQYF.

The rearrangement joins TRBV6-5 to TRBJ2-3, with D unresolved. Germline CDR1 MNHEY, CDR2 SVGAGI. Trimming left V 6 bases short and J 0 bases short, with 10 bases between. This CDR3 comprises 14 residues. The CDR3 protein is CASSTTLSTDTQYF. As DNA, the CDR3 is TGTGCCAGCAGCACGACACTCAGCACAGATACGCAGTATTTT.

This chain connects TRBV5-4 to TRBJ1-4; 9 bases map to TRBD1. The V and J ends lost 3 bases and 3 bases, in that order; junction bases with no gene match: 6. The CDR3 extends over 16 amino acids. The germline V gene encodes CDR1 SGHNT and CDR2 YYREEE (reference sequence). DNA for the CDR3: TGTGCCAGCAGCTCGGGGACAGGGAGGGCTAATGAAAAACTGTTTTTT. It yields the protein CASSSGTGRANEKLFF. Filled out from reference TRBV5-4 and TRBJ1-4, the complete variable domain reads ETGVTQSPTHLIKTRGQQVTLRCSSQSGHNTVSWYQQALGQGPQFIFQYYREEENGRGNFPPRFSGLQFPNYSSELNVNALELDDSALYLCASSSGTGRANEKLFFGSGTQLSVL.

The V and J genes are TRBV2 and TRBJ2-2; TRBD2 is a possible D gene (6 bases). V was trimmed by 0 bases and J by 4 bases, leaving 15 bases between them. CDR3 length: 17 amino acids. CDR1 SNHLY and CDR2 FYNNEI come from the germline V gene. The DNA of the CDR3 is TGTGCCAGCAGTGAAGCGCTTACTAGCATGCCCACCGGGGAGCTGTTTTTT. Protein: CASSEALTSMPTGELFF.

The chain couples TRBV6-1 to TRBJ1-1; D is unclear. The CDR3 is made up of 14 amino acids. Trimming took off 5 bases at V and 1 base at J, with 11 bases between the two ends. In germline, CDR1 is MNHNS, CDR2 SASEGT. This CDR3 reads CASSLLQRNTEAFF. The DNA of the CDR3 is TGTGCCAGCAGTCTCCTGCAGAGGAACACTGAAGCTTTCTTT.

The rearrangement uses TRBV4-3 and TRBJ2-7; 10 positions agree with TRBD1. The CDR3 length is 16 residues. The V gene end was trimmed by 2 bases and the J gene end by 3 bases; junction bases not matched to a gene: 7. Germline CDR1 LGHNA, CDR2 YSLEER. The CDR3 here is CASSQTRQGAYYEQYF. The CDR3 DNA reads as TGCGCCAGCAGCCAAACAAGACAGGGGGCATACTACGAGCAGTACTTC.

The gene calls are TRBV14 and TRBJ1-2, with 7 bases lining up with TRBD1. From germline, CDR1 is SGHDN and CDR2 FVKESK. The V segment lost 3 bases and the J segment 4 bases; nucleotides outside the gene matches: 8. There are 15 residues in the CDR3. The CDR3 coding sequence is TGTGCCAGCAGCCACCTACAGGGGTTTATCTATGGCTACACCTTC. Translating gives CASSHLQGFIYGYTF.

The V and J genes are TRBV19 and TRBJ2-4; tentatively, D is TRBD1 (6 bases). Trimming took 5 bases from V and 10 from J, leaving 21 bases between them. Germline V lookup: CDR1 LNHDA, CDR2 SQIVND (reference sequence). This CDR3 region has 15 residues. The CDR3 bases are TGTGCCAGTAGTCCTCGGACAGCCTCACCTGGGATTCAGTACTTC. Protein product: CASSPRTASPGIQYF. The complete variable domain, with remaining parts taken from reference TRBV19 and TRBJ2-4, reads DGGITQSPKYLFRKEGQNVTLSCEQNLNHDAMYWYRQDPGQGLRLIYYSQIVNDFQKGDIAEGYSVSREKKESFPLTVTSAQKNPTAFYLCASSPRTASPGIQYFGAGTRLSVL.

The rearrangement joins TRBV6-1 to TRBJ1-2; D may be TRBD1 (6 bases). Trimming took off 1 base at V and 4 bases at J, with 16 bases between the two ends. Germline V CDR1 and CDR2: MNHNS, SASEGT. The CDR3 covers 16 residues. CDR3 nucleotides: TGTGCCAGCAGTGAAGGTGGGGGGGGGCTACCCTATGGCTACACCTTC. Translated: CASSEGGGGLPYGYTF.

The CDR3 nucleotides are TGTGCCAGCAGCTTAGGGGGACTACTCGCCGGGGAGCTGTTTTTT. Protein: CASSLGGLLAGELFF. This chain uses TRBV7-3 with TRBJ2-2, with 7 bases lining up with TRBD2. Germline assignment: CDR1 SGHTA and CDR2 FQGTGA. Germline trimming cut 2 bases from V and 6 bases from J; bases unmatched to any gene: 6. This CDR3 region has 15 residues.